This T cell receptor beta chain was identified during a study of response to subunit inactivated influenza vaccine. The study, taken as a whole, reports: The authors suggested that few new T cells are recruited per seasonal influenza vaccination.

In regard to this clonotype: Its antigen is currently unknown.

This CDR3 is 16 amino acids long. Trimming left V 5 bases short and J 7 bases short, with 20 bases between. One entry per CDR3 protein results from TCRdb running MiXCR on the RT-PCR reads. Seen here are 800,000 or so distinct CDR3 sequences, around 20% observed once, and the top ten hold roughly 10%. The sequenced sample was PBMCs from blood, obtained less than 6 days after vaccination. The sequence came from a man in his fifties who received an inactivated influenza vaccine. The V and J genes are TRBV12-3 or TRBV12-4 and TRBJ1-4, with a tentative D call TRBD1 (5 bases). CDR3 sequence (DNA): TGTGCCAGCAGTCCCCAGGCCCCTGGCGGGGGTGAAAAACTGTTTTTT. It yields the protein CASSPQAPGGGEKLFF.